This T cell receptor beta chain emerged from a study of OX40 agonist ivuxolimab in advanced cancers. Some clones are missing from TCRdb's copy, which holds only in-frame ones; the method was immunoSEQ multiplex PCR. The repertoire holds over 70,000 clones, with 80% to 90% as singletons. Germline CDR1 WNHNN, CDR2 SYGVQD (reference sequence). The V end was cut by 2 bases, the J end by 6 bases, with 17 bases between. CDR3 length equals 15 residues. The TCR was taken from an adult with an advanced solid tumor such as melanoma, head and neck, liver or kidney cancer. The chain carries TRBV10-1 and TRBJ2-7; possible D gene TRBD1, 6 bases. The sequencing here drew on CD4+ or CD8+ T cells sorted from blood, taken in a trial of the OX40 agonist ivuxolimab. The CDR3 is CASSEVTGPVAEQYF. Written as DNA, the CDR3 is TGCGCCAGCAGTGAGGTCACAGGGCCTGTGGCCGAGCAGTACTTC.